This T cell receptor beta chain was sequenced for a study of shared clonotypes between healthy human individuals. In regard to this clone: This CDR3 is also generated by other DNA sequences in the sample.

For unsorted PBMC, 300 to 350 ng DNA per replicate equaled 25,000 to 30,000 T cell genomes. Authors' methods: Sequence data from immunoSEQ were junction-only and lacked quality scores; consequently, filtering differed. The assay was immunoSEQ multiplex PCR, and TCRdb's table has in-frame clones only and misses some. V and J calls and clone size are given by that table; D and trimming were obtained from the DNA. The table lists fewer than 650,000 clones, around 78% of them singletons. V dropped 4 bases and J dropped 0 bases, with 6 bases sitting between them. Germline CDR1 SGHVS, CDR2 FQNEAQ. This CDR3 region has 13 residues. The study drew its donors from healthy HIV-negative adults without recent acute infections or vaccinations.

The J gene is TRBJ2-5, the V gene TRBV7-8; no clear D. This clonotype was sampled from a woman between 35 and 50 years old in good health. Some clones in this sample may be carry-over from other donors' samples. Sequences were obtained from PBMCs. Here the CDR3 DNA reads TGTGCCAGCAGCTGGACGTACCAAGAGACCCAGTACTTC. Its translation is CASSWTYQETQYF.